The rows below give T cell receptor beta chains drawn from one sample of a study of T cells in Graves' hyperthyroidism and ophthalmopathy. MiXCR, run by TCRdb on the multiplex PCR reads, gives a single entry per CDR3 protein. The sample lists some 500,000 distinct CDR3 sequences; around an eighth were seen once. The source material was blood. The receptors shown here come from a woman between 18 and 29 years old with Graves' hyperthyroidism. Both conserved end residues are part of each CDR3. Fields, in order: clone size, V gene, CDR3 length, D gene, J gene, CDR3 protein, CDR3 DNA. A D gene is named only where the DNA matches it firmly. Size is stated for part of the rows, as once, few or many counts, or as a class when the clone is expanded.

clone size: many; V gene: TRBV5-1; CDR3 length: 16; D gene: TRBD1; J gene: TRBJ1-2; CDR3 protein: CASSLALTGGLYGYTF; CDR3 DNA: TGCGCCAGCAGCTTGGCCCTGACAGGGGGCCTCTATGGCTACACCTTC
clone size: .; V gene: TRBV9; CDR3 length: 14; D gene: TRBD1; J gene: TRBJ2-2; CDR3 protein: CASSYRGNTGEPFF; CDR3 DNA: TGTGCCAGCAGTTACAGGGGGAACACCGGGGAGCCGTTTTTT
clone size: few; V gene: TRBV19; CDR3 length: 17; D gene: .; J gene: TRBJ1-1; CDR3 protein: CASRYTPWGVVSTEAFF; CDR3 DNA: TGTGCCAGTAGGTATACTCCATGGGGGGTAGTGTCCACTGAAGCTTTCTTT
clone size: many; V gene: TRBV27; CDR3 length: 14; D gene: .; J gene: TRBJ2-3; CDR3 protein: CAAKDSRSTDTQYF; CDR3 DNA: TGTGCCGCTAAGGACAGCCGTAGCACAGATACGCAGTATTTT
clone size: .; V gene: TRBV29-1; CDR3 length: 14; D gene: TRBD2; J gene: TRBJ2-1; CDR3 protein: CSVRSRLADMEQFF; CDR3 DNA: TGCAGCGTACGAAGCCGACTAGCGGATATGGAGCAGTTCTTC
clone size: many; V gene: TRBV11-1; CDR3 length: 14; D gene: .; J gene: TRBJ1-1; CDR3 protein: CASSQGRLNTEAFF; CDR3 DNA: TGTGCCAGCAGCCAAGGGCGGTTGAACACTGAAGCTTTCTTT
clone size: many; V gene: TRBV6-1; CDR3 length: 12; D gene: .; J gene: TRBJ2-1; CDR3 protein: CASGSRKNEQFF; CDR3 DNA: TGTGCCAGCGGGTCTAGGAAGAATGAGCAGTTCTTC
clone size: many; V gene: TRBV6-1; CDR3 length: 13; D gene: .; J gene: TRBJ1-3; CDR3 protein: CASRVVSGNTIYF; CDR3 DNA: TGTGCCAGCAGGGTTGTCTCTGGAAACACCATATATTTT
clone size: .; V gene: TRBV30; CDR3 length: 14; D gene: .; J gene: TRBJ1-5; CDR3 protein: CAWSQTGAGQPQHF; CDR3 DNA: TGTGCCTGGAGCCAGACGGGGGCGGGCCAGCCCCAGCATTTT
clone size: few; V gene: TRBV9; CDR3 length: 13; D gene: .; J gene: TRBJ1-1; CDR3 protein: CASSARLNTEAFF; CDR3 DNA: TGTGCCAGCAGCGCCCGGCTGAACACTGAAGCTTTCTTT
clone size: many; V gene: TRBV19; CDR3 length: 13; D gene: .; J gene: TRBJ1-1; CDR3 protein: CASSGRTNTEAFF; CDR3 DNA: TGTGCCAGTAGCGGGCGCACGAACACTGAAGCTTTCTTT
clone size: .; V gene: TRBV7-3; CDR3 length: 16; D gene: .; J gene: TRBJ1-1; CDR3 protein: CASSSLPGRKNTEAFF; CDR3 DNA: TGTGCCAGCAGCTCATTGCCTGGACGGAAGAACACTGAAGCTTTCTTT
clone size: once; V gene: TRBV19; CDR3 length: 14; D gene: TRBD1; J gene: TRBJ2-7; CDR3 protein: CTSSTGVRAYEQYF; CDR3 DNA: TGTACCAGTAGTACAGGGGTACGGGCCTACGAGCAGTACTTC
clone size: .; V gene: TRBV6-1; CDR3 length: 16; D gene: TRBD1; J gene: TRBJ1-1; CDR3 protein: CAISGGQGTEHKPAFF; CDR3 DNA: TGTGCCATCAGTGGAGGACAGGGGACCGAACATAAACCAGCTTTCTTT
clone size: many; V gene: TRBV30; CDR3 length: 12; D gene: TRBD2; J gene: TRBJ2-1; CDR3 protein: CAWSPLAGLQFF; CDR3 DNA: TGTGCCTGGAGCCCACTAGCGGGTTTACAGTTCTTC
clone size: many; V gene: TRBV28; CDR3 length: 15; D gene: TRBD2; J gene: TRBJ2-2; CDR3 protein: CASSTLAGGAGELFF; CDR3 DNA: TGTGCCAGCAGTACTTTAGCGGGAGGAGCCGGGGAGCTGTTTTTT
clone size: many; V gene: TRBV12-5; CDR3 length: 15; D gene: .; J gene: TRBJ2-1; CDR3 protein: CASGHPPRTGNEQFF; CDR3 DNA: TGTGCTAGTGGTCACCCCCCCCGGACTGGGAATGAGCAGTTCTTC
clone size: few; V gene: TRBV9; CDR3 length: 16; D gene: TRBD2; J gene: TRBJ2-1; CDR3 protein: CASSVLSGGRVNEQFF; CDR3 DNA: TGTGCCAGCAGCGTCCTTTCAGGCGGGAGGGTCAATGAGCAGTTCTTC
clone size: many; V gene: TRBV5-6; CDR3 length: 17; D gene: .; J gene: TRBJ2-6; CDR3 protein: CASSLVAILSGANVLTF; CDR3 DNA: TGTGCCAGCAGCTTGGTAGCGATCCTCTCTGGGGCCAACGTCCTGACTTTC
clone size: few; V gene: TRBV6-1; CDR3 length: 15; D gene: .; J gene: TRBJ2-1; CDR3 protein: CASRWGTVAYNEQFF; CDR3 DNA: TGTGCCAGCAGATGGGGGACGGTTGCCTACAATGAGCAGTTCTTC
clone size: .; V gene: TRBV19; CDR3 length: 15; D gene: TRBD2; J gene: TRBJ2-1; CDR3 protein: CASSIGGGSINEQFF; CDR3 DNA: TGTGCCAGTAGTATAGGGGGCGGGAGTATAAATGAGCAGTTCTTC
clone size: many; V gene: TRBV15; CDR3 length: 15; D gene: .; J gene: TRBJ1-5; CDR3 protein: CATSSRDLKNQPQHF; CDR3 DNA: TGTGCCACCAGCAGCCGGGACCTAAAAAATCAGCCCCAGCATTTT
clone size: few; V gene: TRBV6-1; CDR3 length: 17; D gene: .; J gene: TRBJ1-2; CDR3 protein: CASSPLGYDWSNYGYTF; CDR3 DNA: TGTGCCAGCAGTCCCCTAGGCTATGATTGGTCTAACTATGGCTACACCTTC
clone size: many; V gene: TRBV19; CDR3 length: 15; D gene: .; J gene: TRBJ2-1; CDR3 protein: CASIGIRGLYNEQFF; CDR3 DNA: TGTGCCAGTATTGGGATTAGGGGACTGTACAATGAGCAGTTCTTC
clone size: .; V gene: TRBV28; CDR3 length: 10; D gene: .; J gene: TRBJ2-5; CDR3 protein: CASKQGTQYF; CDR3 DNA: TGTGCCAGCAAACAAGGGACCCAGTACTTC
clone size: many; V gene: TRBV11-2; CDR3 length: 14; D gene: TRBD1; J gene: TRBJ1-6; CDR3 protein: CASRLQGVGSPLHF; CDR3 DNA: TGTGCCAGCAGGCTACAGGGGGTAGGTTCACCCCTCCACTTT
clone size: many; V gene: TRBV12-5; CDR3 length: 12; D gene: TRBD2; J gene: TRBJ2-1; CDR3 protein: CASGSPSGSLFF; CDR3 DNA: TGTGCTAGTGGTTCCCCTAGCGGGAGTCTGTTCTTC
clone size: many; V gene: TRBV27; CDR3 length: 17; D gene: .; J gene: TRBJ2-2; CDR3 protein: CASSFRGRVGESGELFF; CDR3 DNA: TGTGCCAGCAGTTTCCGAGGGCGGGTAGGCGAATCCGGGGAGCTGTTTTTT
clone size: few; V gene: TRBV6-5; CDR3 length: 15; D gene: .; J gene: TRBJ1-1; CDR3 protein: CASSYSGDMNTEAFF; CDR3 DNA: TGTGCCAGCAGTTACTCGGGCGACATGAACACTGAAGCTTTCTTT
clone size: many; V gene: TRBV20-1; CDR3 length: 15; D gene: .; J gene: TRBJ2-7; CDR3 protein: CSARGAVGVKYEQYF; CDR3 DNA: TGCAGTGCTAGAGGAGCGGTGGGAGTTAAGTACGAGCAGTACTTC
clone size: once; V gene: TRBV11-2; CDR3 length: 16; D gene: TRBD1; J gene: TRBJ2-1; CDR3 protein: CASSDRDRGTYNEQFF; CDR3 DNA: TGTGCCAGCAGCGACCGGGACAGGGGAACCTACAATGAGCAGTTCTTC
clone size: many; V gene: TRBV11-2; CDR3 length: 17; D gene: .; J gene: TRBJ1-2; CDR3 protein: CASSSPRFGVTNYGYTF; CDR3 DNA: TGTGCCAGCAGCTCGCCCCGCTTTGGGGTTACTAACTATGGCTACACCTTC
clone size: few; V gene: TRBV20-1; CDR3 length: 15; D gene: TRBD2; J gene: TRBJ2-7; CDR3 protein: CSANHLAGDSYEQYF; CDR3 DNA: TGCAGTGCTAACCACTTAGCGGGAGACTCCTACGAGCAGTACTTC
clone size: .; V gene: TRBV19; CDR3 length: 15; D gene: .; J gene: TRBJ2-7; CDR3 protein: CASSIARSSGYEQYF; CDR3 DNA: TGTGCCAGTAGTATAGCCCGAAGTAGCGGCTACGAGCAGTACTTC
clone size: .; V gene: TRBV9; CDR3 length: 14; D gene: .; J gene: TRBJ2-1; CDR3 protein: CASTGGTVYNEQFF; CDR3 DNA: TGTGCCAGCACAGGGGGGACAGTCTACAATGAGCAGTTCTTC
clone size: .; V gene: TRBV24-1; CDR3 length: 14; D gene: TRBD2; J gene: TRBJ2-7; CDR3 protein: CATSSTSGLGEQYF; CDR3 DNA: TGTGCCACCTCCTCGACTAGCGGGCTTGGGGAGCAGTACTTC
clone size: many; V gene: TRBV20-1; CDR3 length: 11; D gene: .; J gene: TRBJ2-5; CDR3 protein: CSAREGETQYF; CDR3 DNA: TGCAGTGCTAGGGAGGGGGAGACCCAGTACTTC
clone size: .; V gene: TRBV3-1; CDR3 length: 12; D gene: .; J gene: TRBJ2-1; CDR3 protein: CASSPSHNEQFF; CDR3 DNA: TGTGCCAGCAGCCCGTCACACAATGAGCAGTTCTTC
clone size: .; V gene: TRBV11-3; CDR3 length: 14; D gene: .; J gene: TRBJ1-6; CDR3 protein: CASSFGGGNSPLHF; CDR3 DNA: TGTGCCAGCAGCTTCGGGGGTGGCAATTCACCCCTCCACTTT
clone size: many; V gene: TRBV6-1; CDR3 length: 15; D gene: TRBD2; J gene: TRBJ2-1; CDR3 protein: CASRPLSGLAYEQFF; CDR3 DNA: TGTGCCAGCAGGCCGCTGTCGGGACTAGCTTATGAGCAGTTCTTC
clone size: many; V gene: TRBV27; CDR3 length: 14; D gene: .; J gene: TRBJ2-1; CDR3 protein: CASSFERARGEQFF; CDR3 DNA: TGTGCCAGCAGTTTTGAGAGGGCCCGTGGAGAGCAGTTCTTC
clone size: .; V gene: TRBV7-9; CDR3 length: 15; D gene: TRBD1; J gene: TRBJ2-1; CDR3 protein: CASSIGQGRYNEQFF; CDR3 DNA: TGTGCCAGCAGCATAGGACAGGGGCGGTACAATGAGCAGTTCTTC
clone size: many; V gene: TRBV5-1; CDR3 length: 15; D gene: TRBD2; J gene: TRBJ2-3; CDR3 protein: CASSSGLGGIDTQYF; CDR3 DNA: TGCGCCAGCAGCTCGGGACTAGGCGGGATCGATACGCAGTATTTT